Below are 9 T cell receptor beta chains sequenced from a single sample in a study of shared clonotypes between healthy human individuals. The method was immunoSEQ multiplex PCR; TCRdb's version includes in-frame clones alone and lacks a portion of them. The table lists under 1,900,000 clones, approximately 98.5% of them singletons. Input material: naive CD4+ T cells sorted from blood. Subset: CD45RA+ positively selected. Receptors originate from a man aged 25 to 40 in good health.

The chain is built from TRBV18 and TRBJ2-7; 9 bases align to TRBD1. The CDR3 spans 15 residues. The V segment lost 3 bases and the J segment 5 bases; nucleotides outside the gene matches: 8. CDR1 is KGHSH and CDR2 is LQKENI in the germline V gene. The CDR3 protein is CASSPRGTGSHEQYF. CDR3 sequence (DNA): TGTGCCAGCTCACCTCGCGGGACAGGGAGCCACGAGCAGTACTTC.

This clone turned up a few times. V gene TRBV28 combines with J gene TRBJ2-1; no firm D call. Germline V gene data show CDR1 as MDHEN and CDR2 as SYDVKM. CDR3 length equals 12 residues. Trimming stripped 2 bases from V and 4 bases from J, with 3 bases between. Here the CDR3 DNA reads TGTGCCAGCAGTTTAGAATACAATGAGCAGTTCTTC. It specifies CASSLEYNEQFF.

The chain uses TRBV5-1 and TRBJ1-1, with unresolved D. Trimming took off 0 bases at V and 6 bases at J, with 12 bases between the two ends. In germline, CDR1 is SGHRS, CDR2 YFSETQ. The CDR3 totals 14 residues. The CDR3 spells CASSLDSVSAEAFF. The CDR3 DNA sequence: TGCGCCAGCAGCTTGGATTCGGTGTCCGCTGAAGCTTTCTTT.

This clone came up once. The V call is TRBV6-5, the J call TRBJ2-5, with D unresolved. This CDR3 has 13 amino acids. Trimming removed 8 bases at V and 1 base at J, with 11 bases between. From germline, CDR1 is MNHEY and CDR2 SVGAGI. The CDR3 bases are TGTGCCAGCGGGTCATATACCCAAGAGACCCAGTACTTC. This codes for CASGSYTQETQYF.

The genes are TRBV30 and TRBJ1-4; no clear D gene. V was cut by 5 bases and J by 7 bases, with 14 bases left in between. The CDR3 covers 13 residues. In germline, CDR1 is GTSNPN, CDR2 SVGIG (reference sequence). CDR3 amino acids: CAWEYSGGEKLFF. DNA of the CDR3: TGTGCCTGGGAATACAGCGGTGGTGAAAAACTGTTTTTT.

The rearrangement joins TRBV5-6 to TRBJ1-5; weak D call: TRBD1 (5 bases). CDR3 size: 15 residues. Germline assignment: CDR1 SGHDT and CDR2 YYEEEE. V was shortened by 1 base and J by 2 bases, with 10 bases between the two germline ends. CDR3 bases: TGTGCCAGCAGCTTGTTGGGGCGAGGCAATCAGCCCCAGCATTTT. Translation gives CASSLLGRGNQPQHF.

The chain combines TRBV6-1 with TRBJ2-5, with D hard to call. Germline CDR1 is MNHNS and CDR2 is SASEGT. This CDR3 is 16 amino acids long. Trimming left V 0 bases short and J 4 bases short, with 15 bases between. The CDR3: CASSEAIRSPGETQYF. The CDR3 DNA follows: TGTGCCAGCAGTGAAGCGATTAGATCACCCGGAGAGACCCAGTACTTC.

The rearrangement joins TRBV11-2 to TRBJ2-7; the D is unclear. Germline lookup yields CDR1 SGHAT and CDR2 FQNNGV. CDR3 length: 14 amino acids. Trimming cost V 0 bases and J 2 bases, with 8 bases left between them. The CDR3 reads CASSLDTDPYEQYF. In DNA, the CDR3 is TGTGCCAGCAGCTTAGATACCGACCCCTACGAGCAGTACTTC.

The genes are TRBV9 and TRBJ2-6; TRBD2 is a possible D gene (6 bases). The germline CDR1 and CDR2 sequences are SGDLS and YYNGEE. Trimming pared 3 bases from V and 2 bases from J, leaving 21 bases between. The CDR3 loop spans 19 amino acids. In nucleotides, the CDR3 is TGTGCCAGCAGCGCGCACCCTTCAGGGAGGAGCACTGGGGCCAACGTCCTGACTTTC. Protein sequence: CASSAHPSGRSTGANVLTF.